This record concerns one T cell receptor (beta chain) sequence. No antigen is known for it. One end of the junction fails to match germline, which may point to a read error. The repertoire was sequenced with immunoSEQ multiplex PCR; TCRdb's copy has only in-frame clones and lacks some. In the table there are some 71,000 clones, approximately 76% of which are singletons. The study treated chemo-refractory metastatic non-small-cell lung cancer patients with focal radiation plus ipilimumab CTLA-4 blockade. The data derive from a study of radiotherapy plus CTLA-4 blockade in lung cancer. Study-wide results and limits: Early blood T cell clone changes and increased post-radiation serum interferon-beta were reportedly the strongest response predictors.

CDR1 KGHSH and CDR2 LQKENI come from the germline V gene. The CDR3 spans 17 residues. V gene TRBV18 combines with J gene TRBJ2-5; 10 bases match TRBD1. This receptor was taken from a human donor with non-small cell lung cancer whose response to radiotherapy plus ipilimumab could not be evaluated. Some clones in this sample may be carry-over from other donors' samples. Specimen: peripheral blood, collected from a patient treated with radiotherapy plus ipilimumab. This CDR3 reads CAGSPGTGVAQRETQYF. DNA for the CDR3: TGTGCCGGCTCACCCGGGACAGGGGTGGCCCAACGAGAGACCCAGTACTTC.